A selection of T cell receptor beta chains follows, all from one sample in a study of PD-L1 blockade in urothelial cancer. The method was immunoSEQ multiplex PCR; TCRdb's version includes in-frame clones alone and lacks a portion of them. This table has about 91,000 clones, around four fifths appearing once. The sequencing used PBMCs, collected around atezolizumab (anti-PD-L1) treatment. Source of these receptors: a man in his 70s with urothelial cancer. The CDR3 runs from the conserved cysteine through the conserved F or W. D genes are given only for firm matches. For some rows the clone size is stated as once, few or many, or as a class when expanded; others skip it.

TRBV9	.	TRBJ2-5	.	CASSLMEGDWLETQYF	TGTGCCAGCAGCTTAATGGAGGGCGATTGGCTTGAGACCCAGTACTTC
TRBV18	.	TRBJ2-1	.	CASAPSSNEQFF	TGTGCCAGCGCACCTTCTTCCAATGAGCAGTTCTTC
TRBV5-1	.	TRBJ2-2	TRBD2	CASSSASGRASFWDTGELFF	TGCGCCAGCAGCTCAGCTAGCGGGAGGGCCTCTTTTTGGGACACCGGGGAGCTGTTTTTT
TRBV15	.	TRBJ1-4	.	CATGLRAPRVTNEKLFF	TGTGCCACCGGACTTCGGGCCCCCCGGGTAACTAATGAAAAACTGTTTTTT
TRBV11-3	.	TRBJ2-7	.	CASSLERYEQYF	TGTGCCAGCAGCTTAGAGAGGTACGAGCAGTACTTC
TRBV6-1	few	TRBJ1-4	.	CASILKTVANEKLFF	TGTGCCAGCATTCTAAAGACTGTTGCTAATGAAAAACTGTTTTTT
TRBV7-8	once	TRBJ2-3	.	CASSLGGGRTDTQYF	TGTGCCAGCAGCTTAGGGGGGGGGCGAACAGATACGCAGTATTTT
TRBV2	few	TRBJ1-3	TRBD1	CASRDRGNSGNTIYF	TGTGCCAGCAGGGACAGGGGCAACTCTGGAAACACCATATATTTT
TRBV6-1	.	TRBJ1-5	.	CASSLQEGQPQHF	TGTGCCAGCAGTTTACAGGAGGGTCAGCCCCAGCATTTT
TRBV7-2	once	TRBJ1-3	.	CASSLDGGAGNTIYF	TGTGCCAGCAGCTTAGACGGGGGAGCTGGAAACACCATATATTTT
TRBV19	.	TRBJ2-1	TRBD2	CASSIFSGAYNEQFF	TGTGCCAGTAGTATATTTAGCGGGGCTTACAATGAGCAGTTCTTC
TRBV5-1	.	TRBJ1-5	.	CASSLGAGLDQPQHF	TGCGCCAGCAGCTTGGGAGCAGGTCTGGATCAGCCCCAGCATTTT